These 22 T cell receptor beta chains were all obtained from the same sample, sequenced in a study of blood T cell repertoires in COVID-19. TCRdb's table, derived via immunoSEQ multiplex PCR, lists solely in-frame clones and lacks some. The table lists just under 350,000 clones, roughly 90% of them singletons. Input material: peripheral blood. These receptors came from a woman between 65 and 79 years old with COVID-19, enrolled during active disease.

This rearrangement joins TRBV30 to TRBJ2-2; a weak D match, TRBD2 (5 bases). The V end lost 0 bases, the J end lost 3 bases, and 8 bases lay between the germline ends. The germline CDR1 and CDR2 sequences are GTSNPN and SVGIG (reference sequence). The CDR3 totals 14 residues. This chain's CDR3 is CAWSVRGYTGELFF. DNA of the CDR3: TGTGCCTGGAGTGTTAGAGGGTACACCGGGGAGCTGTTTTTT. Full variable domain (outside the CDR3, taken from reference TRBV30 and TRBJ2-2): SQTIHQWPATLVQPVGSPLSLECTVEGTSNPNLYWYRQAAGRGLQLLFYSVGIGQISSEVPQNLSASRPQDRQFILSSKKLLLSDSGFYLCAWSVRGYTGELFFGEGSRLTVL.

The V call is TRBV6-5, the J call TRBJ1-6; possibly TRBD1 for D (6 bases). The CDR3 consists of 15 residues. Germline V gives CDR1 MNHEY, CDR2 SVGAGI. The V end lost 2 bases, the J end lost 3 bases, and 8 bases lay between the germline ends. CDR3 in amino acids: CASSYAGDYNSPLHF. The DNA for the CDR3 is TGTGCCAGCAGTTACGCAGGGGACTATAATTCACCCCTCCACTTT.

The chain couples TRBV13 to TRBJ1-6; 9 positions agree with TRBD1. The CDR3 is 15 residues long. V trimming: 4 bases; J trimming: 7 bases; junction bases outside the gene matches: 5. CDR1 is PRHDT, CDR2 FYEKMQ, per germline (reference sequence). CDR3 nucleotides: TGTGCCAGCAGCTCCGAGGACAGGGGAAATTCACCCCTCCACTTT. Translating it yields CASSSEDRGNSPLHF.

The rearrangement joins TRBV11-1 to TRBJ2-3; 9 positions agree with TRBD2. With 4 bases clipped from V and 5 bases from J, the junction kept 10 bases outside the gene matches. In germline, CDR1 is SGHAT, CDR2 FQDESV (reference sequence). This CDR3 is built from 16 residues. The CDR3 is CASSSGAGGPVDTQYF. CDR3 in DNA: TGTGCCAGCAGCTCCGGTGCGGGGGGGCCGGTAGATACGCAGTATTTT.

Remarks on this clone: The sample carries other DNA sequences with the same CDR3. CDR3 loop: CASSLSGGVNTGELFF. CDR3 bases: TGTGCCAGCAGTTTGAGCGGGGGGGTGAACACCGGGGAGCTGTTTTTT. The chain has TRBV27 and TRBJ2-2; 10 bases map to TRBD2. V shed 3 bases and J 1 base; nucleotides not matched to a gene: 2. Germline V gene sequence: CDR1 MNHEY, CDR2 SMNVEV (reference sequence). The CDR3 extends over 16 amino acids.

The rearrangement joins TRBV18 to TRBJ1-1; 9 bases line up with TRBD1. Germline CDR1 reads KGHSH; CDR2 reads LQKENI. V shed 4 bases and J 4 bases; nucleotides not matched to a gene: 4. The CDR3 has 14 residues. The CDR3 sequence: CASSRGQGTTEAFF. The DNA for the CDR3 is TGTGCCAGCTCACGAGGACAGGGGACCACTGAAGCTTTCTTT.

The chain is built from TRBV5-1 and TRBJ2-7; D may be TRBD2 (5 bases). V lost 0 bases, J lost 7 bases, and 17 bases lay in between. CDR3 size: 15 residues. The germline V gene encodes CDR1 SGHRS and CDR2 YFSETQ. The CDR3 nucleotides are TGCGCCAGCAGCTTGGCCTTGGACTCCTGGAGGGAGCAGTACTTC. It yields the protein CASSLALDSWREQYF.

This rearrangement joins TRBV27 to TRBJ1-5; 7 nucleotides line up with TRBD1. V dropped 6 bases and J dropped 5; count of bases not matched to a gene: 10. The CDR3 has 15 amino acids. CDR1 and CDR2 (germline): MNHEY, SMNVEV (reference sequence). CDR3 sequence reads: CASSRQGEADQPQHF. The CDR3 DNA reads TGTGCCAGCAGCCGGCAGGGGGAAGCAGATCAGCCCCAGCATTTT.

J is TRBJ1-6 and V is TRBV7-2, with D perhaps TRBD1 (5 bases). V dropped 4 bases and J dropped 9 bases, with 10 bases sitting between them. The germline gives CDR1 SGHTA, CDR2 FQGNSA. The CDR3 extends over 13 amino acids. The CDR3 DNA follows: TGTGCCAGCAGCTCAGGGTTCCCTTCACCCCTCCACTTT. It is translated as CASSSGFPSPLHF.

This clone turned up a few times. The chain is built from TRBV18 and TRBJ1-1; TRBD1 is a possible D gene (5 bases). CDR1 is KGHSH and CDR2 is LQKENI in the germline V gene. The CDR3 spans 16 residues. The germline V and J ends were trimmed by 1 base and 1 base, with 13 bases remaining between them. The CDR3 bases are TGTGCCAGCTCACCACTGGCCCATACAGGGAACACTGAAGCTTTCTTT. It codes for CASSPLAHTGNTEAFF.

V gene TRBV19 combines with J gene TRBJ2-7, with 12 bases fitting TRBD2. CDR3 length: 16 amino acids. V gave up 11 bases and J gave up 3 bases; unmatched junction bases: 14. The germline V gene has CDR1 LNHDA and CDR2 SQIVND (reference sequence). CDR3 DNA: TGTGCCCGCCTGGGAGGACTAGCGGGACCTTTCTACGAGCAGTACTTC. This encodes CARLGGLAGPFYEQYF.

The chain links TRBV10-1 to TRBJ2-5, with 7 bases fitting TRBD1. Looked up from germline, CDR1 is WNHNN and CDR2 is SYGVQD (reference sequence). This CDR3 region has 15 residues. The J segment lost 5 bases and the V segment lost 2 bases, leaving 8 bases of the junction unmatched. The CDR3: CASSETGVGEETQYF. As DNA, the CDR3 is TGCGCCAGCAGTGAGACAGGGGTCGGGGAGGAGACCCAGTACTTC.

The CDR3 is CATKPSSYEQYF. The CDR3, as DNA: TGTGCCACCAAACCCAGCTCCTACGAGCAGTACTTC. The chain links TRBV15 to TRBJ2-7; D is ambiguous. Trimming removed 7 bases at V and 0 bases at J, with 7 bases between. CDR1 and CDR2 (germline): LNHNV, YYDKDF (reference sequence). The length of the CDR3 is 12 residues.

This chain connects TRBV5-6 to TRBJ1-4; TRBD1 agrees at 7 bases. V gave up 2 bases and J gave up 3 bases; unmatched junction bases: 7. CDR1 is SGHDT, CDR2 YYEEEE, per germline. The CDR3 spans 16 residues. CDR3 nucleotide sequence: TGTGCCAGCAGCTTCTTTTTCGGGACAGCTAATGAAAAACTGTTTTTT. This codes for CASSFFFGTANEKLFF.

The genes are TRBV19 and TRBJ2-1, with D unclear. V lost 6 bases and J lost 0, with 6 bases in between. CDR3 length: 13 amino acids. Germline V gene lookup returns CDR1 LNHDA and CDR2 SQIVND (reference sequence). The CDR3 DNA follows: TGTGCCAGTAGCACGAGCTCCTACAATGAGCAGTTCTTC. It encodes CASSTSSYNEQFF. The whole variable domain, remainder taken from reference TRBV19 and TRBJ2-1, is DGGITQSPKYLFRKEGQNVTLSCEQNLNHDAMYWYRQDPGQGLRLIYYSQIVNDFQKGDIAEGYSVSREKKESFPLTVTSAQKNPTAFYLCASSTSSYNEQFFGPGTRLTVL.

The V gene is TRBV7-2, the J gene TRBJ2-1; the match to TRBD1 covers 10 bases. Germline V gene data show CDR1 as SGHTA and CDR2 as FQGNSA. V was pared by 4 bases and J by 7 bases, with 4 bases of the junction left unmatched. This CDR3 is 14 amino acids long. In DNA form, the CDR3 reads TGTGCCAGCAGCTCAGACAGGGGGCGGAATGAGCAGTTCTTC. It translates to CASSSDRGRNEQFF.

There are a few counts of this clone. The chain uses TRBV6-5 and TRBJ1-1; possible D gene TRBD1, 6 bases. Germline V gene data show CDR1 as MNHEY and CDR2 as SVGAGI. This CDR3 comprises 14 residues. The V gene lost 2 bases and the J gene lost 4 bases, with 11 bases spanning the gap. CDR3 in amino acids: CASSYKGESTEAFF. CDR3 coding DNA: TGTGCCAGCAGTTACAAGGGGGAGAGCACTGAAGCTTTCTTT.

The chain couples TRBV21-1 to TRBJ2-7; the D call in the table, TRBD2, was not verified against the DNA. TRBV21-1 is termed a pseudogene. The CDR3 loop spans 14 amino acids. This CDR3 is CASSKKRVSYEQYF. The CDR3 DNA follows: TGTGCCAGCAGCAAAAAGCGGGTTTCCTACGAGCAGTACTTC.

This rearrangement joins TRBV6-1 to TRBJ1-2; no clear D. Germline CDR1 and CDR2: MNHNS and SASEGT. This CDR3 region has 13 residues. Trimming cost V 3 bases and J 4 bases, with 9 bases left between them. CDR3 protein: CASSEVGSYGYTF. For the CDR3, the DNA is TGTGCCAGCAGTGAGGTTGGCTCCTATGGCTACACCTTC.

This clone has a single count. The chain links TRBV4-1 to TRBJ1-2, with 10 bases lining up with TRBD1. CDR3 length equals 18 residues. Germline CDR1 and CDR2: MGHRA and YSYEKL. The junction had 10 bases not matched to a gene; V was cut back by 3 bases and J by 0 bases. CDR3 loop: CASSHRLGQGSPNYGYTF. The CDR3 DNA reads TGCGCCAGCAGCCACCGACTGGGACAGGGGTCCCCTAACTATGGCTACACCTTC.

The chain carries TRBV5-1 and TRBJ1-5; TRBD1 aligns across 10 bases. The CDR3 contains 14 residues. The J segment lost 8 bases and the V segment lost 5 bases, leaving 7 bases of the junction unmatched. Germline assignment: CDR1 SGHRS and CDR2 YFSETQ. CDR3 loop: CASSETGGLEPQHF. The CDR3, as DNA: TGCGCCAGCAGTGAGACAGGGGGCTTGGAGCCCCAGCATTTT.

The rearrangement links TRBV19 to TRBJ1-3; D remains ambiguous. V lost 5 bases and J lost 1, with 12 bases in between. From germline, CDR1 is LNHDA and CDR2 SQIVND (reference sequence). This CDR3 is built from 15 residues. DNA of the CDR3: TGTGCCAGTAGTTACAGCCCAGGATCTGGAAACACCATATATTTT. It encodes CASSYSPGSGNTIYF. The complete variable domain, with remaining parts taken from reference TRBV19 and TRBJ1-3, reads DGGITQSPKYLFRKEGQNVTLSCEQNLNHDAMYWYRQDPGQGLRLIYYSQIVNDFQKGDIAEGYSVSREKKESFPLTVTSAQKNPTAFYLCASSYSPGSGNTIYFGEGSWLTVV.